One sample yielded the 18 T cell receptor beta chains listed below, sequenced in a study of blood T cells in healthy people across ages. The use of a sample-barcoded 5' primer and a J-beta primer mix characterized a second PCR of about 7 to 12 cycles. TCRdb reprocessed the 5' RACE reads with MiXCR, giving one entry per CDR3 protein. The table shows around 1.5 million distinct CDR3 sequences, with about 31% occurring only once. Sequencing was performed on blood. Every receptor here comes from a woman in her 30s in good health.

This clonotype was picked up a small number of times. The chain couples TRBV20-1 to TRBJ1-5, with 7 bases aligning to TRBD1. The CDR3 is made up of 17 amino acids. Per germline, CDR1 DFQATT and CDR2 SNEGSKA (reference sequence). V lost 2 bases and J lost 1; bases outside the gene matches: 11. The DNA for the CDR3 is TGCAGTGCTAGATCTACTCAGGGGGTCGGGAGCAATCAGCCCCAGCATTTT. It codes for CSARSTQGVGSNQPQHF.

Here the CDR3 DNA reads TGTGCCACCAGCAAAAAAGGACAGTTCTATGGCTACACCTTC. Amino acids: CATSKKGQFYGYTF. V usage is TRBV15 and J usage is TRBJ1-2, with D maybe TRBD1 (6 bases). The CDR3 has 14 amino acids. Germline loops: CDR1 LNHNV, CDR2 YYDKDF (reference sequence). V was pared by 4 bases and J by 4 bases, with 13 bases between.

The gene calls are TRBV7-2 and TRBJ1-2; D unresolved. The CDR3 covers 15 residues. Germline lookup yields CDR1 SGHTA and CDR2 FQGNSA. Trimming stripped 1 base from V and 2 bases from J, with 11 bases between. This chain's CDR3 is CASSLDSAPNYGYTF. In DNA form, the CDR3 reads TGTGCCAGCAGCTTAGATAGCGCCCCAAACTATGGCTACACCTTC.

The chain links TRBV6-4 to TRBJ2-5; TRBD2 is a possible D gene (5 bases). The J call is doubtful: the DNA matches TRBJ2-7 better. The CDR3 is made up of 13 amino acids. Germline CDR1 MRHNA, CDR2 SNTAGT. The CDR3 sequence is CASSEYWAGEQYF. CDR3 coding DNA: TGTGCCAGCAGTGAATACTGGGCGGGCGAGCAGTACTTC.

The sample holds a few counts of this clonotype. This chain links TRBV4-2 with TRBJ2-3; D possibly matches TRBD1 or TRBD2 (5 bases each). The CDR3 has 12 residues. Germline-derived CDR1 and CDR2 are LGHNA and YNFKEQ. Trimming pared 0 bases from V and 8 bases from J, leaving 6 bases between. The chain's CDR3 is CASSQEGTTQYF. CDR3 DNA: TGTGCCAGCAGCCAAGAGGGGACTACGCAGTATTTT.

This clonotype was detected only a few times. The genes are TRBV3-1 and TRBJ2-1, with 14 bases aligning to TRBD2. Trimming at V came to 4 bases and at J to 0 bases, leaving 8 bases not matched to a gene. Per the germline V gene, CDR1 is LGHDT and CDR2 is YNNKEL (reference sequence). The CDR3 extends over 19 amino acids. CDR3 coding DNA: TGTGCCAGCAGCCCGGGACTAGCGGGGGCCCAGAGCTCCTACAATGAGCAGTTCTTC. This encodes CASSPGLAGAQSSYNEQFF.

The J gene is TRBJ2-3, the V gene TRBV4-1; D gene ambiguous. V was shortened by 1 base and J by 3 bases, with 11 bases between the two germline ends. The CDR3 is made up of 15 amino acids. The germline V gene has CDR1 MGHRA and CDR2 YSYEKL. CDR3 sequence: CASSQVLGATDTQYF. CDR3 DNA sequence: TGCGCCAGCAGCCAAGTTCTCGGAGCGACAGATACGCAGTATTTT.

With regard to this clonotype: Mismatch with germline at one junction end may stem from a read error. This chain uses TRBV11-2 with TRBJ2-6; D possibly uses TRBD1 or TRBD2 (6 bases each). The CDR3 spans 15 residues. Looked up from germline, CDR1 is SGHAT and CDR2 is FQNNGV. The CDR3 reads CASSARVTGANVRTF. DNA for the CDR3: TGTGCCAGCAGCGCCAGGGTAACGGGGGCCAACGTCCGGACTTTC. Based on the CDR3 plus reference TRBV11-2 and TRBJ2-6, the full variable domain is EAGVAQSPRYKIIEKRQSVAFWCNPISGHATLYWYQQILGQGPKLLIQFQNNGVVDDSQLPKDRFSAERLKGVDSTLKIQPAKLEDSAVYLCASSARVTGANVRTFGAGSRLTVL.

This clonotype showed up just a few times. The chain links TRBV5-1 to TRBJ2-1, with a possible D match to TRBD1 (6 bases). The CDR3 runs to 13 residues. CDR1 is SGHRS and CDR2 is YFSETQ in the germline V gene. The V and J ends lost 4 bases and 9 bases respectively, with 14 bases between them. DNA of the CDR3: TGCGCCAGCAGCCGTTCAGGGGTTGGTGAGCAGTTCTTC. Translation: CASSRSGVGEQFF.

The rearrangement uses TRBV5-1 and TRBJ1-1; no clear D gene. The CDR3 is 17 residues long. Germline V gene lookup returns CDR1 SGHRS and CDR2 YFSETQ. V lost 4 bases and J 0 bases, leaving 19 bases between the germline ends. DNA for the CDR3: TGCGCCAGCAGCCCGGCACGGTTCGGGTCGATGAACACTGAAGCTTTCTTT. Translating it yields CASSPARFGSMNTEAFF.

The chain joins TRBV10-3 to TRBJ2-5; D not resolved. The CDR3 sequence is 13 residues long. The germline CDR1 and CDR2 sequences are ENHRY and SYGVKD. Deletions cut 10 bases from V and 2 bases from J, with 14 bases between. The CDR3: CATKDGSQETQYF. CDR3 in DNA: TGTGCCACTAAAGACGGGTCTCAAGAGACCCAGTACTTC.

This clonotype has only a few counts. The chain recombines TRBV29-1 with TRBJ2-3; D is possibly TRBD1 (6 bases). Per the germline V gene, CDR1 is SQVTM and CDR2 is ANQGSEA. With 4 bases removed from V and 1 base from J, the gap between germline ends came to 9 bases. CDR3 length: 13 residues. CDR3 nucleotide sequence: TGCAGCGTTGGAGGACAGTGCACAGATACGCAGTATTTT. Translation gives CSVGGQCTDTQYF.

This clonotype came up many times. V usage is TRBV12-3 or TRBV12-4 and J usage is TRBJ2-4; 8 positions match TRBD1. The trim removed 5 bases at V and 13 bases at J, leaving 7 bases unmatched. This CDR3 spans 12 amino acids. The CDR3 region is CASSAGQGKQYF. The CDR3 bases are TGTGCCAGCAGTGCCGGACAGGGAAAGCAGTACTTC.

V is TRBV2 and J is TRBJ2-1; perhaps TRBD2 as D (6 bases). Trimming left V 8 bases short and J 10 bases short, with 12 bases between. The CDR3 extends over 11 amino acids. The V gene's germline CDR1 is SNHLY and CDR2 FYNNEI. The CDR3 nucleotides are TGTGCCAGCGGGGGACTCGAGGAGCAGTTCTTC. Translation gives CASGGLEEQFF.

This clonotype was counted many times. J is TRBJ2-4 and V is TRBV20-1; D is undetermined. Trimming shortened V by 6 bases and J by 5 bases, and 5 bases separated the two germline ends. The CDR3 is 10 residues long. CDR1 is DFQATT and CDR2 is SNEGSKA in the germline V gene (reference sequence). The CDR3 nucleotides are TGCAGTGCCGCACAAAACATTCAGTACTTC. Its translation: CSAAQNIQYF.

The chain is built from TRBV21-1 and TRBJ1-2. TRBV21-1 is designated a pseudogene. CDR3 size: 12 residues. CDR3 in amino acids: CASPAAGDGYTF. CDR3 nucleotides: TGTGCCAGCCCCGCCGCGGGAGACGGCTACACCTTC.

The chain carries TRBV2 and TRBJ2-1; 8 bases align to TRBD1. V lost 9 bases to trimming and J lost 1 base; unmatched junction nucleotides: 8. CDR3 length equals 15 residues. Germline assignment: CDR1 SNHLY and CDR2 FYNNEI. CDR3 sequence (DNA): TGTGCCAGTGTAAACGGACAGGGATCCTACAATGAGCAGTTCTTC. As protein: CASVNGQGSYNEQFF.

This clonotype was found many times. The rearrangement links TRBV29-1 to TRBJ2-5; tentatively, D is TRBD1 or TRBD2 (7 bases each). Trimming left V 7 bases short and J 5 bases short, with 14 bases between. Per the germline V gene, CDR1 is SQVTM and CDR2 is ANQGSEA. This CDR3 is built from 12 residues. Written as DNA, the CDR3 is TGCAGCGCATACAGGGGAGGGGAGACCCAGTACTTC. It specifies CSAYRGGETQYF.